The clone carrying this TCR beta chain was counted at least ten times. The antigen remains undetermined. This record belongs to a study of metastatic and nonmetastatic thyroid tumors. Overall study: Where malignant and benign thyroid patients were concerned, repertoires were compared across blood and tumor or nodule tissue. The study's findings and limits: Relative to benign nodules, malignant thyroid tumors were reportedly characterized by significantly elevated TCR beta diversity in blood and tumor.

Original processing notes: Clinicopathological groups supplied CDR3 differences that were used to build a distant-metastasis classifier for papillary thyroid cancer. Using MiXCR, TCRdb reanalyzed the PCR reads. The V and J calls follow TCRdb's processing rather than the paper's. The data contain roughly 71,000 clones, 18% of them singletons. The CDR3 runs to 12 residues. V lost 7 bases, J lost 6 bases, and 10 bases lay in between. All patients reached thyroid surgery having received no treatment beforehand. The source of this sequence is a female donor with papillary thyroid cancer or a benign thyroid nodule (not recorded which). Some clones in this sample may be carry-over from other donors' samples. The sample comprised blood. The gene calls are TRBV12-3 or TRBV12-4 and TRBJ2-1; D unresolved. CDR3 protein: CASTRLGNEQFF. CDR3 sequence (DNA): TGTGCCAGCACCCGGCTAGGCAATGAGCAGTTCTTC.